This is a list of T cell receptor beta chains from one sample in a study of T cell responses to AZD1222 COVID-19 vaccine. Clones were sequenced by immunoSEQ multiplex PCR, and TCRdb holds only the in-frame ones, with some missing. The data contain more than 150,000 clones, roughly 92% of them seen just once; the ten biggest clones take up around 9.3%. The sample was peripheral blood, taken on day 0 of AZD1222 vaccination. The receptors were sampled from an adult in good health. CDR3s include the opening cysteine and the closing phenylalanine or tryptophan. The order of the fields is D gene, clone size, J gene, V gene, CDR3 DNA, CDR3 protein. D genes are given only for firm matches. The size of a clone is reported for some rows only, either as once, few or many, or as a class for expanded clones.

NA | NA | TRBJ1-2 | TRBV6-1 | TGTGCCAGCAGTGAAGTAGGGGCCCTCTATGGCTACACCTTC | CASSEVGALYGYTF
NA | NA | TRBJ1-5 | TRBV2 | TGTGCCAGCAGCGCCGGAACAGGGAGGGCCAATCAGCCCCAGCATTTT | CASSAGTGRANQPQHF
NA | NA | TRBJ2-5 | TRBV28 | TGTGCCAGCAGCTCCGTCCCGCCGACGAAGACCCAGTACTTC | CASSSVPPTKTQYF
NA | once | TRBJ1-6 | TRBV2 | TGTGCCTCCGGACGGGACAATAATTCACCCCTCCACTTT | CASGRDNNSPLHF
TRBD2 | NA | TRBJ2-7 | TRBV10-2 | TGCGCCAGCAGTGAGAGTTCTCGAATAGCGGGAGTTTCCGAGCAGTACTTC | CASSESSRIAGVSEQYF
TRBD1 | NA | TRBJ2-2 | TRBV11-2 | TGTGCCAGCAGCTCGACCCATCCTACGGGACAGGTTAACACCGGGGAGCTGTTTTTT | CASSSTHPTGQVNTGELFF
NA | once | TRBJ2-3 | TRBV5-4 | TGTGCCAGCAGCTTGGCAGGGCTGCTGGATACGCAGTATTTT | CASSLAGLLDTQYF
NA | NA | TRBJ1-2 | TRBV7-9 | TGTGCCAGCGGAACGGCTATGCGGAACTATGGCTACACCTTC | CASGTAMRNYGYTF
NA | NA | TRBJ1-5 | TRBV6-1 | TGTGCCAGCAGTGAGGACGGTGGCAATCAGCCCCAGCATTTT | CASSEDGGNQPQHF
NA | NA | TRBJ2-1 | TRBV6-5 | TGTGCCAGCAGTTACTCGTGGAATGAGCAGTTCTTC | CASSYSWNEQFF
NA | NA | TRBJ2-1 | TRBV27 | TGTGCCAGCAGTTTGATCGGGAGAGCGCATGAGCAGTTCTTC | CASSLIGRAHEQFF
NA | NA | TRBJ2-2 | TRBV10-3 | TGTGCCATAAAATGGTCAGCGAACACCGGGGAGCTGTTTTTT | CAIKWSANTGELFF
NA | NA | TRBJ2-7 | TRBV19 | TGTGCCAGTAGTATAGCTTCCCGAGGGGGCGAGCAGTACTTC | CASSIASRGGEQYF
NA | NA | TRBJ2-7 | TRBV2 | TGTGCCAGCAGTCCCACAGGGCACGAGCAGTACTTC | CASSPTGHEQYF
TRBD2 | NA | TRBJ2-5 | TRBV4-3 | TGCGCCAGCAGCCAAGATTCACTAGCGGGCCAAGAGACCCAGTACTTC | CASSQDSLAGQETQYF
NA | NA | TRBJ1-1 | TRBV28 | TGTGCCAGCAGGCTGGCCGGCGCTGAAGCTTTCTTT | CASRLAGAEAFF
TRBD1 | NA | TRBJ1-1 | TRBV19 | TGTGCCAGTAGTCCCGGACAGGGGGGCACTGAAGCTTTCTTT | CASSPGQGGTEAFF
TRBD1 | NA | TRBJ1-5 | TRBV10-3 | TGTGCCACCCGCCTTAGACAGGGGAAGCAGCCCCAGCATTTT | CATRLRQGKQPQHF
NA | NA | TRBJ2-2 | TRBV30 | TGTGCCTGGAGTGTGTCAGGACGGGGGGAGCTGTTTTTT | CAWSVSGRGELFF
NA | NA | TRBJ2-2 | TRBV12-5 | TGTGCTAGTGGCTTCGACGACCGCGCACTCCGAAACACCGGGGAGCTGTTTTTT | CASGFDDRALRNTGELFF
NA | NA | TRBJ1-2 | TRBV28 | TGTGCCAGCAGTTTAGCCAGGAACTATGGCTACACCTTC | CASSLARNYGYTF
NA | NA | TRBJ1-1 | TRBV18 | TGTGCCAGCTCACCAACCATGGACAGTCCCAACACTGAAGCTTTCTTT | CASSPTMDSPNTEAFF
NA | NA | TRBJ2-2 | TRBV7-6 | TGTGCCAGCAGCCCCCGGACTGCCGGGCTGAACACCGGGGAGCTGTTTTTT | CASSPRTAGLNTGELFF
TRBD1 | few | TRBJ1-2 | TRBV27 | TGTGCCAGCAGTTTATCCCGGGGACAGCGTGGTGGCTACACCTTC | CASSLSRGQRGGYTF
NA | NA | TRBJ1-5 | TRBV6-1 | TGTGCCAGCAGTGAAGACCGGGGTTTTCGCAATCAGCCCCAGCATTTT | CASSEDRGFRNQPQHF
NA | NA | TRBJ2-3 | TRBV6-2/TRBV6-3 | TGTGCCAGCAGTTACTCGGGCAGAAAAACTATGCGTAGCACAGATACGCAGTATTTT | CASSYSGRKTMRSTDTQYF
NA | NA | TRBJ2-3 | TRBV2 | TGTGCCAGCAGAACCGGGACGGACACAGATACGCAGTATTTT | CASRTGTDTDTQYF
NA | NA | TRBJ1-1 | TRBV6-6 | TGTGCCAGCAGTTACTCGACCGACACTGAAGCTTTCTTT | CASSYSTDTEAFF
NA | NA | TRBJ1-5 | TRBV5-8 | TGTGCCAGCGCCGGGGCCACCACCGATCAGCCCCAGCATTTT | CASAGATTDQPQHF
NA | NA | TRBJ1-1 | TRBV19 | TGTGCCAGTAGTGGCCGGGTGGGGACGAACACTGAAGCTTTCTTT | CASSGRVGTNTEAFF
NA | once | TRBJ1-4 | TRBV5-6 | TGTGCCAGCAGCTGGGGGCTTTTGGGCGTCGAGTATGAAAAACTGTTTTTT | CASSWGLLGVEYEKLFF
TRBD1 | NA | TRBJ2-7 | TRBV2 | TGTGCCAGCAGTGGGACAGGGATAGGGGAGCAGTACTTC | CASSGTGIGEQYF
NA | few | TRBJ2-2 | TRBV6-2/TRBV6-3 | TGTGCCAGCAGCCTGACAGACACCGGGGAGCTGTTTTTT | CASSLTDTGELFF
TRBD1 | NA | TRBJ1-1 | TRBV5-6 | TGTGCCAGCCGGGACAGGGTACAATTACTGAACACTGAAGCTTTCTTT | CASRDRVQLLNTEAFF
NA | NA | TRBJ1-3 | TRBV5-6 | TGTGCCAGCAGCCAGGAGTGGGGGGCTGGAAACACCATATATTTT | CASSQEWGAGNTIYF
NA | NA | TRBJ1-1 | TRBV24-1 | TGTGCCACCAGTGCCCGGGCTCTGGGGCGAGCTTTCTTT | CATSARALGRAFF
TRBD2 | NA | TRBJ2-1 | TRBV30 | TGTGCCTGGAGCGCGAGCGGGGGTGGGAATGAGCAGTTCTTC | CAWSASGGGNEQFF
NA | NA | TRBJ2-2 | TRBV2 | TGTGCCAGCAGTCCCTTGGGGGCGTCCGGGGAGCTGTTTTTT | CASSPLGASGELFF
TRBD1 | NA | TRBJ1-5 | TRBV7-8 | TGTGCCAGCAGCCGAGGACAGGTGAATAGCAATCAGCCCCAGCATTTT | CASSRGQVNSNQPQHF
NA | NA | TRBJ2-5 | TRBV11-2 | TGTGCCAGCAGCTTCGGGGAGACCCAGTACTTC | CASSFGETQYF
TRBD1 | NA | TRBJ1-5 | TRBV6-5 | TGTGCCAGCAGTCCACAGGGGGCTGGGGGTTCTCAGCATTTT | CASSPQGAGGSQHF
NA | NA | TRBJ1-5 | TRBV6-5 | TGTGCCAGCAGTTACGGGGTAGGGGGAGAGCCCCAGCATTTT | CASSYGVGGEPQHF